This T cell receptor (beta chain) was captured by sequencing in a study of cytomegalovirus exposure and HLA in healthy donors. Trimming took 3 bases from V and 2 from J; bases not matched to a gene: 10. CDR3 size: 16 residues. CDR1 and CDR2 (germline): SGDLS, YYNGEE. PCR used 60 Vbeta primers and 13 Jbeta primers. Some clones are missing from TCRdb's copy, which holds only in-frame ones; the method was immunoSEQ multiplex PCR. The repertoire holds about 76,000 clones, with around 80% as singletons. The sequencing sample was made of PBMCs. This receptor was taken from a man younger than 45 in good health and CMV-seronegative. The chain joins TRBV9 to TRBJ2-7, with 8 bases fitting TRBD1. The CDR3 spells CASSGSGTGGPYEQYF. The CDR3 DNA reads as TGTGCCAGCAGCGGCTCCGGGACAGGTGGCCCCTACGAGCAGTACTTC.